The 20 T cell receptor beta chains given below trace back to one sample, sequenced in a study of T cells in Graves' hyperthyroidism and ophthalmopathy. What was amplified from RNA transcripts were TCR beta CDR3 regions. First-round RT-PCR with HTBI primers amplified the TCR CDR3 region. TCRdb re-analysed the multiplex PCR reads in MiXCR, keeping a single row per CDR3 protein. Among some 350,000 distinct CDR3 sequences, 13% to 15% were seen once, and the ten largest hold roughly a fifth. The sequencing input was blood. The source is an older woman with Graves' ophthalmopathy.

A remark on this clonotype: This may be a read error: a much more frequent sequence differs by one nucleotide. The chain combines TRBV7-2 with TRBJ1-1, with 8 nucleotides matching TRBD1. Germline values: CDR1 SGHTA, CDR2 FQGNSA. V lost 5 bases, J lost 4 bases, and 6 bases stayed unmatched. The CDR3 is 14 amino acids. CDR3 nucleotides: TGTGCCAGCAGCACCTACAGGGGGAGCACTGAAGCTTTCTTT. Amino acids: CASSTYRGSTEAFF. Full variable domain (remainder filled in from reference TRBV7-2 and TRBJ1-1): GAGVSQSPSNKVTEKGKDVELRCDPISGHTALYWYRQSLGQGLEFLIYFQGNSAPDKSGLPSDRFSAERTGGSVSTLTIQRTQQEDSAVYLCASSTYRGSTEAFFGQGTRLTVV.

The chain couples TRBV7-9 to TRBJ1-1; 9 nucleotides agree with TRBD1. Trimming at V came to 5 bases and at J to 4 bases, leaving 8 bases not matched to a gene. The CDR3 totals 15 residues. Germline loops: CDR1 SEHNR, CDR2 FQNEAQ (reference sequence). CDR3 nucleotides: TGTGCCAGCAGCCTCACCGGGACAGGGATCACTGAAGCTTTCTTT. Amino acid sequence: CASSLTGTGITEAFF.

This clonotype was seen more than once but under ten times. The chain couples TRBV19 to TRBJ2-7, with TRBD2 as a possible D gene (6 bases). The CDR3 runs to 15 residues. CDR1 is LNHDA and CDR2 is SQIVND in the germline V gene (reference sequence). V dropped 3 bases and J dropped 6 bases, with 18 bases sitting between them. This CDR3 reads CASSIPGEMRGEQYF. CDR3 nucleotides: TGTGCCAGTAGTATTCCGGGAGAGATGAGGGGCGAGCAGTACTTC.

A few counts support this clonotype. The V and J genes are TRBV7-3 and TRBJ2-5; weak D call: TRBD2 (7 bases). The CDR3 runs 18 residues. Trimming took 5 bases from V and 4 from J, leaving 26 bases between them. Germline CDR1 and CDR2: SGHTA and FQGTGA. The CDR3 spells CASSPHAGARDGRETQYF. In nucleotides, the CDR3 is TGTGCCAGCAGCCCACACGCGGGGGCGCGGGACGGTCGAGAGACCCAGTACTTC.

This clonotype was picked up a small number of times. The V and J genes are TRBV20-1 and TRBJ1-1; a weak D match, TRBD1 (5 bases). The CDR3 consists of 13 residues. Germline CDR1 DFQATT, CDR2 SNEGSKA (reference sequence). Trimming took off 3 bases at V and 0 bases at J, with 8 bases between the two ends. The CDR3 sequence is CSARVDMNTEAFF. CDR3 sequence (DNA): TGCAGTGCTAGGGTGGACATGAACACTGAAGCTTTCTTT.

This clonotype was counted ten times or more. The chain uses TRBV7-9 and TRBJ2-5; D could derive from TRBD1 or TRBD2 (6 bases each). V was cut by 4 bases and J by 4 bases, with 25 bases left in between. CDR1 and CDR2 from the germline V gene are SEHNR and FQNEAQ (reference sequence). This CDR3 has 18 residues. CDR3 sequence reads: CASSSPRTGGYTGETQYF. Written as DNA, the CDR3 is TGTGCCAGCAGCTCCCCCAGGACCGGGGGCTATACGGGAGAGACCCAGTACTTC.

This clonotype has a handful of counts. J is TRBJ2-2 and V is TRBV7-9, with unresolved D. Trimming took 3 bases from V and 1 from J, leaving 9 bases between them. Germline CDR1 is SEHNR and CDR2 is FQNEAQ (reference sequence). The CDR3 spans 15 residues. The CDR3 bases are TGTGCCAGCAGCTTGAACTCGCAGAACACCGGGGAGCTGTTTTTT. It is translated as CASSLNSQNTGELFF.

The table lists this clonotype with many counts. The J gene is TRBJ2-1, the V gene TRBV11-2; D not resolved. Germline-derived CDR1 and CDR2 are SGHAT and FQNNGV. The CDR3 consists of 13 residues. V lost 4 bases and J 9 bases, leaving 13 bases between the germline ends. The chain's CDR3 is CASSWERSTEQFF. In nucleotides, the CDR3 is TGTGCCAGCAGCTGGGAACGGTCAACTGAGCAGTTCTTC.

Concerning this clonotype: Given a much more abundant clone one base away, this may be a read error. This sequence joins TRBV20-1 and TRBJ2-1; TRBD2 matches 9 bases. Germline V gene lookup returns CDR1 DFQATT and CDR2 SNEGSKA (reference sequence). The CDR3 consists of 15 residues. As DNA, the CDR3 is TGCAGTGCTGGAGATTTCGCGGGAGGGACCCCCGAGCAGTTCTTC. This codes for CSAGDFAGGTPEQFF.

This clonotype was observed at least ten times. The V gene is TRBV7-9, the J gene TRBJ2-1; D remains unclear. This CDR3 comprises 17 residues. The germline V gene has CDR1 SEHNR and CDR2 FQNEAQ (reference sequence). V was cut by 1 base and J by 0 bases, with 13 bases left in between. This chain's CDR3 is CASSLDSNPYSYNEQFF. Written as DNA, the CDR3 is TGTGCCAGCAGCTTAGATAGCAACCCTTACTCCTACAATGAGCAGTTCTTC. Full variable domain (rest looked up from reference TRBV7-9 and TRBJ2-1): DTGVSQNPRHKITKRGQNVTFRCDPISEHNRLYWYRQTLGQGPEFLTYFQNEAQLEKSRLLSDRFSAERPKGSFSTLEIQRTEQGDSAMYLCASSLDSNPYSYNEQFFGPGTRLTVL.

This clonotype was counted many times. One junction end disagrees with the germline gene, perhaps due to a read error. The chain is built from TRBV2 and TRBJ2-5, with D possibly being TRBD2 (6 bases). The germline V gene has CDR1 SNHLY and CDR2 FYNNEI. CDR3 length equals 13 residues. The CDR3 spells CASSNNPVGRLDF. In nucleotides, the CDR3 is TGTGCCAGCAGTAACAACCCCGTGGGACGACTAGACTTC.

The genes are TRBV11-3 and TRBJ2-1; 8 bases map to TRBD2. Per germline, CDR1 SGHNT and CDR2 YENEEA. V lost 1 base and J lost 4; bases outside the gene matches: 12. The CDR3 has 18 residues. The CDR3 spells CASSLGWGGGRRYNEQFF. CDR3 coding DNA: TGTGCCAGCAGCTTAGGCTGGGGTGGCGGGAGGAGATACAATGAGCAGTTCTTC.

The chain joins TRBV20-1 to TRBJ1-2; D is uncertain. CDR1 DFQATT and CDR2 SNEGSKA come from the germline V gene (reference sequence). CDR3 length: 16 amino acids. V was shortened by 2 bases and J by 4 bases, with 20 bases between the two germline ends. The CDR3 protein is CSARRVGFGAFYGYTF. The CDR3 nucleotides are TGCAGTGCTAGAAGGGTGGGCTTCGGCGCCTTCTATGGCTACACCTTC.

The chain recombines TRBV10-3 with TRBJ2-7, with 7 nucleotides matching TRBD1. Germline CDR1 is ENHRY and CDR2 is SYGVKD. The junction had 12 bases not matched to a gene; V was cut back by 9 bases and J by 1 base. The CDR3 is 15 residues long. The CDR3 protein is CAIKPTGPLSYEQYF. The DNA for the CDR3 is TGTGCCATAAAACCGACAGGGCCACTATCCTACGAGCAGTACTTC.

The table lists this clonotype with a few counts. The CDR3, as DNA: TGTGCCAGCAGCTTTTCCCTAGGAGGGGGAGAGACCCAGTACTTC. Its translation: CASSFSLGGGETQYF. The chain uses TRBV7-9 and TRBJ2-5; D could derive from TRBD1 or TRBD2 (6 bases each). CDR3 size: 15 residues. CDR1 and CDR2 from the germline V gene are SEHNR and FQNEAQ (reference sequence). Trimming left V 3 bases short and J 4 bases short, with 15 bases between. The full variable domain, rest sourced from reference TRBV7-9 and TRBJ2-5, is DTGVSQNPRHKITKRGQNVTFRCDPISEHNRLYWYRQTLGQGPEFLTYFQNEAQLEKSRLLSDRFSAERPKGSFSTLEIQRTEQGDSAMYLCASSFSLGGGETQYFGPGTRLLVL.

This clonotype was observed at least ten times. The rearrangement links TRBV18 to TRBJ2-3; D perhaps matches TRBD2 (6 bases). Trimming pared 6 bases from V and 6 bases from J, leaving 13 bases between. There are 13 residues in the CDR3. CDR1 KGHSH and CDR2 LQKENI come from the germline V gene. The CDR3 DNA is TGTGCCAGCTCGGCGCTAGCGAAGGATACGCAGTATTTT. Translating it yields CASSALAKDTQYF. The whole variable domain, filled in from reference TRBV18 and TRBJ2-3, reads NAGVMQNPRHLVRRRGQEARLRCSPMKGHSHVYWYRQLPEEGLKFMVYLQKENIIDESGMPKERFSAEFPKEGPSILRIQQVVRGDSAAYFCASSALAKDTQYFGPGTRLTVL.

The rearrangement joins TRBV5-1 to TRBJ2-7, with TRBD2 matching 11 bases. The CDR3 loop spans 16 amino acids. J was trimmed by 2 bases and V by 3 bases; bases with no gene match: 7. Germline V CDR1 and CDR2: SGHRS, YFSETQ. The CDR3 region has the DNA TGCGCCAGCAGCTCGGTAGGTAGCGGGAGGGCCTACGAGCAGTACTTC. It encodes CASSSVGSGRAYEQYF. The full variable domain, completed using reference TRBV5-1 and TRBJ2-7, is KAGVTQTPRYLIKTRGQQVTLSCSPISGHRSVSWYQQTPGQGLQFLFEYFSETQRNKGNFPGRFSGRQFSNSRSEMNVSTLELGDSALYLCASSSVGSGRAYEQYFGPGTRLTVT.

This clonotype was seen a few times. The V and J genes are TRBV7-2 and TRBJ2-1, with 16 bases that match TRBD2. Germline V gene sequence: CDR1 SGHTA, CDR2 FQGNSA. J gave up 6 bases and V 2 bases, and 16 bases lay outside the gene matches. CDR3 length: 21 amino acids. Here the CDR3 reads CASSLFIGVGTSGRECNEQFF. The CDR3 coding sequence is TGTGCCAGCAGCTTATTTATAGGAGTCGGGACTAGCGGGAGGGAATGCAATGAGCAGTTCTTC.

The chain couples TRBV19 to TRBJ1-1; TRBD1 aligns across 8 bases. CDR3 length: 13 amino acids. Trimming cost V 5 bases and J 6 bases; bases outside gene matches: 5. The germline V gene encodes CDR1 LNHDA and CDR2 SQIVND (reference sequence). The CDR3 protein is CASSRDRIPEAFF. The CDR3 bases are TGTGCCAGTAGTCGGGACAGGATCCCTGAAGCTTTCTTT.

This clonotype showed up many times. This rearrangement joins TRBV30 to TRBJ1-2; unclear D gene. Trimming took off 1 base at V and 4 bases at J, with 10 bases between the two ends. CDR3 size: 13 residues. Germline lookup yields CDR1 GTSNPN and CDR2 SVGIG (reference sequence). The CDR3 bases are TGTGCCTGGAGTGCGGGAACCCTCTATGGCTACACCTTC. Translated: CAWSAGTLYGYTF.